The 9 T cell receptor beta chains reported below all come from one sample, sequenced in a study of identical twins. TCRdb reprocessed the 5' RACE reads via MiXCR and lists one record per CDR3 protein. This table holds about 720,000 distinct CDR3 sequences, roughly 18% found once. This same sample was also part of a study on T cells expressing NK-cell markers.

Sample: PBMCs. Receptor source: a woman under 30 in good health.

V is TRBV27 and J is TRBJ2-1, with 7 bases aligning to TRBD1. There are 13 residues in the CDR3. The junction had 3 bases not matched to a gene; V was cut back by 4 bases and J by 6 bases. Germline V gene data show CDR1 as MNHEY and CDR2 as SMNVEV (reference sequence). DNA for the CDR3: TGTGCCAGCAGTTGGACAGGCATCAATGAGCAGTTCTTC. It yields the protein CASSWTGINEQFF.

This clonotype was counted between two and nine times. The chain carries TRBV7-2 and TRBJ2-5, with 9 bases identical to TRBD2. The CDR3 length is 14 residues. V shed 5 bases and J 1 base; nucleotides not matched to a gene: 2. Germline lookup yields CDR1 SGHTA and CDR2 FQGNSA. As DNA, the CDR3 is TGTGCCAGCAGCGCGGGACTAGCCCAAGAGACCCAGTACTTC. This translates into CASSAGLAQETQYF.

The chain joins TRBV6-2 or TRBV6-3 to TRBJ1-6; D might be TRBD1 (5 bases). Trimming removed 0 bases from V and 5 bases from J, with 8 bases in between. The germline V gene encodes CDR1 MNHEY and CDR2 SVGEGT. This CDR3 has 15 residues. This CDR3 reads CASSYSGQHNSPLHF. CDR3 DNA: TGTGCCAGCAGTTACTCGGGGCAGCATAATTCACCCCTCCACTTT.

This clonotype was recorded many times. This chain connects TRBV20-1 to TRBJ2-5; 9 nucleotides agree with TRBD2. The length of the CDR3 is 14 residues. CDR1 and CDR2 from the germline V gene are DFQATT and SNEGSKA (reference sequence). V gave up 6 bases and J gave up 4 bases; unmatched junction bases: 9. CDR3 amino acids: CSAPWVAGVETQYF. DNA of the CDR3: TGCAGTGCACCCTGGGTAGCGGGAGTAGAGACCCAGTACTTC.

The CDR3 sequence: CASSVTQGGNYGYTF. Here the CDR3 DNA reads TGTGCCAGCAGCGTAACGCAGGGGGGGAACTATGGCTACACCTTC. The chain is built from TRBV9 and TRBJ1-2; TRBD1 aligns across 7 bases. Trimming at V came to 1 base and at J to 2 bases, leaving 5 bases not matched to a gene. Per germline, CDR1 SGDLS and CDR2 YYNGEE. CDR3 size: 15 residues. Full variable domain (remainder filled in from reference TRBV9 and TRBJ1-2): DSGVTQTPKHLITATGQRVTLRCSPRSGDLSVYWYQQSLDQGLQFLIQYYNGEERAKGNILERFSAQQFPDLHSELNLSSLELGDSALYFCASSVTQGGNYGYTFGSGTRLTVV.

The chain links TRBV10-3 to TRBJ1-1, with 8 bases matching TRBD1. V lost 3 bases, J lost 0 bases, and 6 bases stayed unmatched. Germline V gene data show CDR1 as ENHRY and CDR2 as SYGVKD. The CDR3 consists of 16 residues. The chain's CDR3 is CAISDTGGPVNTEAFF. CDR3 nucleotide sequence: TGTGCCATCAGTGACACAGGGGGGCCAGTGAACACTGAAGCTTTCTTT.

This chain connects TRBV20-1 to TRBJ2-5, with 8 positions matching TRBD1. Losses at the gene ends were 6 bases for V and 4 bases for J; bases not matched to a gene: 7. The CDR3 has 13 residues. CDR1 and CDR2 (germline): DFQATT, SNEGSKA (reference sequence). DNA of the CDR3: TGCAGTGCCCCGCAGGGGGCTGGAGAGACCCAGTACTTC. Protein: CSAPQGAGETQYF.

This clonotype was picked up a small number of times. This sequence joins TRBV12-3 or TRBV12-4 and TRBJ1-6; D call uncertain. This CDR3 region has 13 residues. The V gene lost 6 bases and the J gene lost 8 bases, with 11 bases spanning the gap. As DNA, the CDR3 is TGTGCCAGCAGAATTGAAGGGTATTCACCCCTCCACTTT. As protein: CASRIEGYSPLHF.

V is TRBV11-2 and J is TRBJ2-3, with 10 bases that match TRBD1. Per germline, CDR1 SGHAT and CDR2 FQNNGV. Unmatched junction bases numbered 4, after V lost 1 base and J lost 3 bases. This CDR3 has 16 amino acids. CDR3 region: CASSLARTGGTDTQYF. CDR3 bases: TGTGCCAGCAGCTTAGCCCGGACAGGGGGGACAGATACGCAGTATTTT.